This T cell receptor (beta chain) was identified in a study of cytomegalovirus exposure and HLA in healthy donors. This PCR relied on a set of 60 Vbeta primers and 13 Jbeta primers. Here immunoSEQ multiplex PCR was the method, and the copy in TCRdb shows in-frame clones only, minus some. In the table there are about 170,000 clones, 70% to 80% of which are singletons. Per the germline V gene, CDR1 is SGDLS and CDR2 is YYNGEE. This CDR3 has 16 residues. Trimming removed 3 bases from V and 8 bases from J; junction bases left unmatched: 10. The specimen sequenced was PBMCs. The TCR comes from a woman aged 25 to 39 in good health and CMV-seropositive. The genes are TRBV9 and TRBJ1-3; 11 nucleotides match TRBD1. CDR3 DNA sequence: TGTGCCAGCAGCGGCTTAGGACAGGGGGCTTGGGACACCATATATTTT. It encodes CASSGLGQGAWDTIYF.